This T cell receptor beta chain was identified in a study of T cells in Graves' hyperthyroidism and ophthalmopathy. Study outcomes and limitations: Prediction of ophthalmopathy progression came a median around 6.5 months pre-onset.

There are many counts of this clonotype. Its target is unknown. The TCR beta CDR3 regions underwent amplification using RNA transcripts as the source. The study used the HTBI primer set for a first-round RT-PCR of the TCR CDR3. TCRdb re-called the multiplex PCR reads with MiXCR, one entry per CDR3 protein. The profile shows around 520,000 distinct CDR3 sequences, 13% to 15% of them singletons. The sample was blood. This clonotype was obtained from a woman between 18 and 30 years old with Graves' hyperthyroidism.

The CDR3 is CASSYSRLHRGTYGYTF. Here the CDR3 DNA reads TGTGCCAGCAGTTACTCAAGGCTTCACAGGGGGACCTATGGCTACACCTTC. The chain employs TRBV6-5 and TRBJ1-2, with TRBD1 identical over 8 bases. The ends lost 0 bases at V and 4 bases at J; junction bases unmatched: 10. Germline V gives CDR1 MNHEY, CDR2 SVGAGI. This CDR3 region has 17 residues.